Reported below is one TCR beta chain. The antigen remains unidentified. The data derive from a study of beta chain features in type 1 diabetes. Points from the study as a whole: A moderate, significant TCRB CDR3 shortening appeared in type 1 diabetes across four CD4+ subsets. Patients' naive, central memory and Treg TCRB repertoires seemed closer to one another than those of healthy donors.

CDR1 is GTSNPN, CDR2 SVGIG, per germline (reference sequence). The CDR3 length is 14 residues. The trim removed 8 bases at V and 0 bases at J, leaving 7 bases unmatched. The sequenced template was cDNA made from the entire isolated RNA. Some clones are missing from TCRdb's copy, which holds only in-frame ones; the method was immunoSEQ multiplex PCR. The sample lists under 350,000 clones; 24% were seen once. Naive, central memory, regulatory and stem cell-like memory cells within the CD4+ compartment were sorted using CD45RO/CCR7/CD25/CD127/CD95/CD27. The clonotype comes from a woman in her 30s with type 1 diabetes. The sample taken for sequencing was naive CD4+ T cells from blood. The chain is built from TRBV30 and TRBJ2-1, with 7 bases matching TRBD2. The CDR3, as DNA: TGTGCCGGGCAGCGGGATATCTCCTACAATGAGCAGTTCTTC. Amino acid sequence: CAGQRDISYNEQFF.